This T cell receptor (beta chain) was retrieved from a study of cytomegalovirus exposure and HLA in healthy donors. Amplification used 60 Vbeta primers and 13 Jbeta primers. Generated by immunoSEQ multiplex PCR, the TCRdb table keeps only in-frame clones and is missing some. This table has 150,000 to 200,000 clones, more than 60% appearing once. Trimming removed 3 bases from V and 2 bases from J, with 11 bases in between. The CDR3 is 13 residues long. CDR1 and CDR2 (germline): GTSNPN, SVGIG (reference sequence). This sequence was found in a woman between 35 and 50 years old in good health and CMV-seropositive. Material for sequencing was PBMCs. This chain connects TRBV30 to TRBJ2-7, with a weak D call TRBD1 (6 bases). For the CDR3, the DNA is TGTGCCTGGAGCGCAGGGGCGACCTACGAGCAGTACTTC. Amino acids: CAWSAGATYEQYF.